These T cell receptor beta chains were read from a single sample in a study of blood T cell repertoires in COVID-19. The method was immunoSEQ multiplex PCR; TCRdb's version includes in-frame clones alone and lacks a portion of them. This sample yields around 160,000 clones, of which around 87% are seen a single time; about an eighth belongs to the top ten. Sequenced input: peripheral blood. The receptors come from a man in his late teens or twenties with COVID-19, enrolled during active disease. Both conserved end residues are part of each CDR3. D genes are given only for firm matches. Size values are once, few and many counts, or a class for expanded clones, and some rows have none.

. | . | TRBJ1-2 | 13 | TRBV6-2/TRBV6-3 | TGTGCCAGCAGTTACAGTCGGAGTAATGGCTACACCTTC | CASSYSRSNGYTF
. | . | TRBJ2-3 | 14 | TRBV25-1 | TGTGCCAGCAGCTCCCGGGACTTAACAGATACGCAGTATTTT | CASSSRDLTDTQYF
. | . | TRBJ2-1 | 17 | TRBV12-5 | TGTGCTAGTGGCAAATCCCCGATGACTCCCTCCTACAATGAAATGTTCTTC | CASGKSPMTPSYNEMFF
TRBD1 | few | TRBJ2-5 | 16 | TRBV10-2 | TGCGCCAGCAGTGAGCGTACCATCCGGGACAGGGGGACCCAGTACTTC | CASSERTIRDRGTQYF
TRBD2 | . | TRBJ2-2 | 16 | TRBV11-2 | TGTGCCAGCAGCCCCCCCGGGAGGGGAAACACCGGGGAGCTGTTTTTT | CASSPPGRGNTGELFF
. | . | TRBJ1-1 | 14 | TRBV3-1/TRBV3-2 | TGTGCCAGCAGCCCAGGGGCCCAAGGGACTGAAGCTTTCTTT | CASSPGAQGTEAFF
TRBD2 | . | TRBJ2-5 | 16 | TRBV7-9 | TGTGCCAGCAGCCGCCGGGGGGGTAGCGGGAGGCCACCCCCCAACTTC | CASSRRGGSGRPPPNF
TRBD2 | . | TRBJ2-1 | 14 | TRBV7-2 | TGTGCCAGCAGTTTAGGACTAGCCCCCAATGAGCAGTTCTTC | CASSLGLAPNEQFF
. | . | TRBJ2-7 | 15 | TRBV6-5 | TGTGCCAGCAGTTACTCAGGCCCGGGTGTCGACGAGCAGTACTTC | CASSYSGPGVDEQYF
. | few | TRBJ2-2 | 13 | TRBV5-8 | TGTGCCAGCAGCTTTCTAGTACACGGGGAGCTGTTTTTT | CASSFLVHGELFF
TRBD2 | . | TRBJ2-1 | 17 | TRBV28 | TGTGCCAGCAGTCCCCCACCTTTCGGACTAGGCTACAATGAGCAGTTCTTC | CASSPPPFGLGYNEQFF
. | . | TRBJ1-5 | 15 | TRBV2 | TGTGCCAGCAGTGGTTTAGGACAGAGAAATCAGCCCCAGCATTTT | CASSGLGQRNQPQHF
TRBD2 | . | TRBJ2-5 | 17 | TRBV14 | TGTGCCAGCTCATTTTGGGCGGGACTAGCGGGACAAGAGACCCAGTACTTC | CASSFWAGLAGQETQYF
. | . | TRBJ2-7 | 13 | TRBV7-2 | TGTGCCAGCAGCTTAATAGCGACCTACGAGCAGTACTTC | CASSLIATYEQYF
. | once | TRBJ2-1 | 11 | TRBV2 | TGTGCCGGGTTGGCGAGGAATGAGCAGTTCTTC | CAGLARNEQFF
TRBD1 | . | TRBJ2-5 | 15 | TRBV9 | TGTGCCAGCAGCGTGGACAGGGGGGGCCAAGAGGGCCAGTACTTC | CASSVDRGGQEGQYF
TRBD2 | . | TRBJ2-7 | 14 | TRBV11-2 | TGTGCCAGCAGCTTATGGCGGGAGCCCCTCGAGCAGTACTTC | CASSLWREPLEQYF
TRBD2 | . | TRBJ2-2 | 15 | TRBV2 | TGTGCCAGCAGTGAAGCAGCGGGGTACTCCGGGGAGCTGTTTTTT | CASSEAAGYSGELFF
TRBD1 | . | TRBJ1-5 | 14 | TRBV10-1 | TGCGCCAGCAGATATACAGGGGGCAATCAGCCCCAGCATTTT | CASRYTGGNQPQHF
TRBD1 | . | TRBJ2-5 | 16 | TRBV7-6 | TGTGCCAGCAGCTGGCCGGGACAGGGGGCAGGGGAGACCCAGTACTTC | CASSWPGQGAGETQYF
. | . | TRBJ2-3 | 13 | TRBV9 | TGTGCCAGCAGCGCCAGAATCACAGATACGCAGTATTTT | CASSARITDTQYF
. | . | TRBJ1-4 | 14 | TRBV15 | TGTGCCACCAGCAGAGATGCACAATCTGAAAAACTGTTTTTT | CATSRDAQSEKLFF
. | . | TRBJ2-7 | 11 | TRBV7-8 | TGTGCCAGCAGCTCTCTCTACGAGCAGTACTTC | CASSSLYEQYF
TRBD2 | few | TRBJ2-7 | 14 | TRBV29-1 | TGCAGCGTAGCGGGACTAGCGGGCTCCTACGAGCAGTACTTC | CSVAGLAGSYEQYF
. | . | TRBJ1-6 | 14 | TRBV19 | TGTGCCAGTAGTCCTGGACACGGCGAATCACCCCTCCACTTT | CASSPGHGESPLHF
TRBD2 | once | TRBJ2-3 | 14 | TRBV7-9 | TGTGCCAGCAGCTTAGGACTAGCGGGAGATACGCAGTATTTT | CASSLGLAGDTQYF
. | . | TRBJ1-1 | 14 | TRBV6-2/TRBV6-3 | TGTGCCAGCAATTACGTAGGAGGGAACACTGAAGCTTTCTTT | CASNYVGGNTEAFF
. | . | TRBJ1-5 | 15 | TRBV11-2 | TGTGCCAGCAGCTTAGATGAAGGGGTAGGTCAGCCCCAGCATTTT | CASSLDEGVGQPQHF
. | . | TRBJ1-4 | 16 | TRBV28 | TGTGCCAGCAGTTTGCCCGGAAGGGGCACTAATGAAAAACTGCTTTTT | CASSLPGRGTNEKLLF
. | . | TRBJ2-2 | 15 | TRBV4-3 | TGCGCCAGCAGCCAATCCTCCAACCCGGCCGGGGAGCTGTTTTTT | CASSQSSNPAGELFF
. | . | TRBJ2-1 | 13 | TRBV13 | TGTGCCAGCAGCTTAGGTGGGAGGAGTGAGCAGTTCTTC | CASSLGGRSEQFF
TRBD1 | few | TRBJ2-7 | 15 | TRBV25-1 | TGTGCCAGCAGTGACCACTCTCCGGGACAGTACGAGCAGTACTTC | CASSDHSPGQYEQYF
. | once | TRBJ1-2 | 13 | TRBV10-3 | TGTGCCATCAGTGAGGACAGGAAAGGTGGCTACACCTTC | CAISEDRKGGYTF
. | . | TRBJ2-1 | 16 | TRBV5-4 | TGTGCCAGCAGACCTAGCCATTACTCGGACTACAATGAGCAGTTCTTC | CASRPSHYSDYNEQFF
TRBD2 | . | TRBJ2-1 | 17 | TRBV11-2 | TGTGCCAGCAGCTTAAATCCCCTGACTAGCGGGATCGATGAGCAGTTCTTC | CASSLNPLTSGIDEQFF
TRBD1 | . | TRBJ1-5 | 15 | TRBV19 | TGTGCCAGTGGGGACAGTGCGTTGAGCAATCAGCCCCAGCATTTT | CASGDSALSNQPQHF
TRBD1 | . | TRBJ2-1 | 14 | TRBV9 | TGTGCCAGCAGCGCCGACAGGGGGCTGGATGAGCAGTTCTTC | CASSADRGLDEQFF